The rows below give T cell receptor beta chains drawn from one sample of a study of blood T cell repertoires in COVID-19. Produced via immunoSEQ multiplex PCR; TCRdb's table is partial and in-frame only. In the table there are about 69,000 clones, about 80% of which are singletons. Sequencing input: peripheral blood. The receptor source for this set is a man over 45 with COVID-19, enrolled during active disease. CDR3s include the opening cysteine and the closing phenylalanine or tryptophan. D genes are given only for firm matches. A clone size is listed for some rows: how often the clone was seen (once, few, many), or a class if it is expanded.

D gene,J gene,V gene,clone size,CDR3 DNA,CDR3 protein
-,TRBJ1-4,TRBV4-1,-,TGCGCCAGCAGCCAAGACCCAGGGAACCCTAATGAAAAACTGTTTTTT,CASSQDPGNPNEKLFF
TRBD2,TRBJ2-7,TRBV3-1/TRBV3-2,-,TGTGCCAGCAGCCATCCCCCATCGGGGGGTTCCTACGAGCAGTACTTC,CASSHPPSGGSYEQYF
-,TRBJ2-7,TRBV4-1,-,TGCGCCAGCAGCCAGATCCCCCTGGGCGTCGCCTACGAGCAGTACTTC,CASSQIPLGVAYEQYF
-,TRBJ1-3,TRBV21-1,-,TGTGCCAGCAGCAAAGTAGGTCGAAGGCGGGACAGGGGATTAGGAAGGGGAAACACCATATATTTT,CASSKVGRRRDRGLGRGNTIYF
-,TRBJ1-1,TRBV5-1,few,TGCGCCAGCAGCTTGTTGGGCGAGAGTCGGAACACTGAAGCTTTCTTT,CASSLLGESRNTEAFF
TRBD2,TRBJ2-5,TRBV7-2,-,TGTGCCAGCAGCTTAATGCGGGGGGTAGGAGAGACCCAGTACTTC,CASSLMRGVGETQYF
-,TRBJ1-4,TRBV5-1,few,TGCGCCAGCAGCCAGGGTGGGGGCGTCGGCTCTAATGAAAAACTGTTTTTT,CASSQGGGVGSNEKLFF
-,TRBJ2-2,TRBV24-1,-,TGTGCCACCAGTGATTCAAGAGGAAACACCGGGGAGCTGTTTTTT,CATSDSRGNTGELFF
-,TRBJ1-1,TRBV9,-,TGTGCCAGCAGCGTAGGCTACAACACTGAAGCTTTCTTT,CASSVGYNTEAFF
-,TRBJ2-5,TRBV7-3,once,TGTGCCAGCAGCTTAATACAGGGAGAGACCCAGTACTTC,CASSLIQGETQYF
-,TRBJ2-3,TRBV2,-,TGTGCCAGCAAATGGGGAGCCACAGATACGCAGTATTTT,CASKWGATDTQYF
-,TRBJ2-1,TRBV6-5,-,TGTGCCAGCAGTTACTCGAGAGACAAACCTTTCTTC,CASSYSRDKPFF